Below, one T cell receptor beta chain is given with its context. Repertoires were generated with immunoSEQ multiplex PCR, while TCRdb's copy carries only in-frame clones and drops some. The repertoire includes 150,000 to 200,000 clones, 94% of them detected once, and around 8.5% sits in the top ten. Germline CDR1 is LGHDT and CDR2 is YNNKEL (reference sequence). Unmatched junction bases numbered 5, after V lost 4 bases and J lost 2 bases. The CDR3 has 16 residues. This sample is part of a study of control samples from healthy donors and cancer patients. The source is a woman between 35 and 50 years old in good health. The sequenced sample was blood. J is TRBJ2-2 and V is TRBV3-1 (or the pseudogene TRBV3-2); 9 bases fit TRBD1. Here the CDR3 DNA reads TGTGCCAGCAGCCCATGGGACAGGGCTAACACCGGGGAGCTGTTTTTT. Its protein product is CASSPWDRANTGELFF.